This T cell receptor (beta chain) was observed in a study of CD8+ T cells in alopecia areata. The wider study: It was oral tofacitinib, at 5 to 10 mg twice daily, that treated patients received. Study conclusions and caveats: Throughout tofacitinib, many expanded lesional clones continued to persist in scalp and blood. Clonality in lesional scalp, especially alopecia totalis/universalis, exceeded that of normal scalp.

RNA extraction was followed by reverse transcription into cDNA, which acted as the sequencing template. Here immunoSEQ multiplex PCR was the method, and the copy in TCRdb shows in-frame clones only, minus some. Of 150,000 or so clones in the sample, around 58% were seen once. With regard to this clone: Its matching antigen is unknown.

The CDR3 runs 14 residues. After removal of 7 bases from V and 6 bases from J, the junction contained 10 bases not matched to a gene. Germline V gene sequence: CDR1 MNHEY, CDR2 SVGAGI. The treatment is: oral pan-JAK inhibitor, 5-10 mg twice daily. V and J are TRBV6-5 and TRBJ2-7, with 9 positions matching TRBD1. The source material was CD4+ T cells sorted from blood, sampled at approximately week 56, from a patient treated with tofacitinib. The sequence was collected from a human donor with alopecia areata. The CDR3 loop is CASKLGQGPSEQYF. CDR3 in DNA: TGTGCCAGCAAACTGGGACAGGGACCCTCCGAGCAGTACTTC.